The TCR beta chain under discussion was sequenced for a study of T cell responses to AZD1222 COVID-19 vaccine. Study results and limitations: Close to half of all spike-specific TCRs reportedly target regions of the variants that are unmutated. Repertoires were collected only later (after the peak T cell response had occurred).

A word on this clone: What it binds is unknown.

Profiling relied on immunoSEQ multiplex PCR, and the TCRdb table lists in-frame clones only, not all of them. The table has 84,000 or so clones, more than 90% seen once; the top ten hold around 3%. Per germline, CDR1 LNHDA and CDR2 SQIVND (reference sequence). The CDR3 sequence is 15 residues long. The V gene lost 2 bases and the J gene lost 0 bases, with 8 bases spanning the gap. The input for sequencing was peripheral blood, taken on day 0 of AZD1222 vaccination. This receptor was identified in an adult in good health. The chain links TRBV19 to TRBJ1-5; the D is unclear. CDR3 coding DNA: TGTGCCAGTAGTATAACAGCATATAGCAATCAGCCCCAGCATTTT. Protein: CASSITAYSNQPQHF. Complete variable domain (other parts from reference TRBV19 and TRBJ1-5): DGGITQSPKYLFRKEGQNVTLSCEQNLNHDAMYWYRQDPGQGLRLIYYSQIVNDFQKGDIAEGYSVSREKKESFPLTVTSAQKNPTAFYLCASSITAYSNQPQHFGDGTRLSIL.